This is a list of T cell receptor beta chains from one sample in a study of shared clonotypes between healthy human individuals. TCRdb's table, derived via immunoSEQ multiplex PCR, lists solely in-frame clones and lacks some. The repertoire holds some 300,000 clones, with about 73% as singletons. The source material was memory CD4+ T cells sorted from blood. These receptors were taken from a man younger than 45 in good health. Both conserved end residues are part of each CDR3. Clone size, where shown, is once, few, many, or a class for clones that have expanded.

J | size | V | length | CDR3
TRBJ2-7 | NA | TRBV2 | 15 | CASRDGTGGFYEQYF
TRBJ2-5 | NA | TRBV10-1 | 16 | CASSDGGTGVFGTQYF
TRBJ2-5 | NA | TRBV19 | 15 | CASSISGVSRETQYF
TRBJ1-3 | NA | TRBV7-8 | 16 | CASSNNRVSRGNTIYF
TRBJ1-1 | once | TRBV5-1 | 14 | CASSLGWGQGEAFF
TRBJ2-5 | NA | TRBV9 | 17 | CASSVAPSGSVKETQYF
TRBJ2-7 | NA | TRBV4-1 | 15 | CASSQAPGEGYEQYF
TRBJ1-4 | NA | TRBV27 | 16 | CASSPIGFGGNEKLFF
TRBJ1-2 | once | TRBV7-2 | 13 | CASSLKGGYGYTF
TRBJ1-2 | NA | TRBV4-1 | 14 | CASSQPTEIYGYTF